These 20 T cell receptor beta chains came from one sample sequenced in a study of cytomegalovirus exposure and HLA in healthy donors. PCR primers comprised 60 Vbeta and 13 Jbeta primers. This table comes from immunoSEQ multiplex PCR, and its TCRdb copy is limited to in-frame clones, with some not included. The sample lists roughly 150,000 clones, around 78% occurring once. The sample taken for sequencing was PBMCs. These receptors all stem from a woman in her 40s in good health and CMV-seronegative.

CDR3 sequence reads: CAWGSGHQETQYF. CDR3 bases: TGTGCCTGGGGGAGCGGACACCAAGAGACCCAGTACTTC. The J gene is TRBJ2-5, the V gene TRBV30; tentative D call: TRBD2 (5 bases). The V and J ends lost 5 bases and 0 bases respectively, with 10 bases between them. Per the germline V gene, CDR1 is GTSNPN and CDR2 is SVGIG (reference sequence). The CDR3 extends over 13 amino acids. Supplemented by reference TRBV30 and TRBJ2-5, the full variable domain reads SQTIHQWPATLVQPVGSPLSLECTVEGTSNPNLYWYRQAAGRGLQLLFYSVGIGQISSEVPQNLSASRPQDRQFILSSKKLLLSDSGFYLCAWGSGHQETQYFGPGTRLLVL.

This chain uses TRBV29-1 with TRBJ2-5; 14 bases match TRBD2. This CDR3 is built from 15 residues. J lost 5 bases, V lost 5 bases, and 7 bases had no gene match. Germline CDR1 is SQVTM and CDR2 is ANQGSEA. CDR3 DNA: TGCAGCGTTACGGGACTAGCGGGAGCGGAGGAGACCCAGTACTTC. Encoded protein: CSVTGLAGAEETQYF.

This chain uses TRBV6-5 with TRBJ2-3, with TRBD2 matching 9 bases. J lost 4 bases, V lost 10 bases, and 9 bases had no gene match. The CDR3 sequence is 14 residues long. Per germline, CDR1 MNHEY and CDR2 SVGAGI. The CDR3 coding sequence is TGTGCCACGCGGGGGGGCGCGGAACCAGATACGCAGTATTTT. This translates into CATRGGAEPDTQYF.

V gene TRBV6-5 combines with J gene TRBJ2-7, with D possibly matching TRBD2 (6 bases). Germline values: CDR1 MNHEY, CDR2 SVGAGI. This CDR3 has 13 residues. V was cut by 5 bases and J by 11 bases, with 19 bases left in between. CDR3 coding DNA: TGTGCCAGCAGTACCCGGGACTCACAAGAGGAGTACTTC. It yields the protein CASSTRDSQEEYF.

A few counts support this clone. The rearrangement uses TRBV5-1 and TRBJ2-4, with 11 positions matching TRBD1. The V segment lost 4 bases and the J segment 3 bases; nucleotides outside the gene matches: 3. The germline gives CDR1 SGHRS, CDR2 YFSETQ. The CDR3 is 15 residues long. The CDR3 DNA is TGCGCCAGCAGCCAGGGACAGGGGGGCAAAAACATTCAGTACTTC. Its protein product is CASSQGQGGKNIQYF. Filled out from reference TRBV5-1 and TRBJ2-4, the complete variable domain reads KAGVTQTPRYLIKTRGQQVTLSCSPISGHRSVSWYQQTPGQGLQFLFEYFSETQRNKGNFPGRFSGRQFSNSRSEMNVSTLELGDSALYLCASSQGQGGKNIQYFGAGTRLSVL.

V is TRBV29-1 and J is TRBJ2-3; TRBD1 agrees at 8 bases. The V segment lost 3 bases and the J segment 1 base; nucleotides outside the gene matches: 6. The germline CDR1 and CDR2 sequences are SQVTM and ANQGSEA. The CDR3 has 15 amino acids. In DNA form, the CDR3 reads TGCAGCGTTGATGGAGCGACAGGGGGCACAGATACGCAGTATTTT. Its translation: CSVDGATGGTDTQYF.

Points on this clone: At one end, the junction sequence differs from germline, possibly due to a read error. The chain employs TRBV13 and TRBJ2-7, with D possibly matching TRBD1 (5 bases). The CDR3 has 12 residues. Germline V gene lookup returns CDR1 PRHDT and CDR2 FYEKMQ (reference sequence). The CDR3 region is CASSSTRTSVDF. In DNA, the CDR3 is TGTGCCAGCAGCTCCACCAGGACAAGTGTCGACTTC.

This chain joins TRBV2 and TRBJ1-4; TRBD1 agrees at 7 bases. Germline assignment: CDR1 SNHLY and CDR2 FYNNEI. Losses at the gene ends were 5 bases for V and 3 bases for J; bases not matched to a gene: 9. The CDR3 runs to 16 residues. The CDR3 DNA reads TGTGCCAGCAGTCTTCTACGGACAGGCCCTAATGAAAAACTGTTTTTT. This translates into CASSLLRTGPNEKLFF.

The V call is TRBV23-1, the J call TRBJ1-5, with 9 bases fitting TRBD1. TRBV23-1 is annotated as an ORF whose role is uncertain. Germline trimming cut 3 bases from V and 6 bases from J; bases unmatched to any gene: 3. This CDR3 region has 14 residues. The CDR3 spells CASSHGQGCQPQHF. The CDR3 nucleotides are TGCGCCAGCAGTCACGGACAGGGGTGTCAGCCCCAGCATTTT.

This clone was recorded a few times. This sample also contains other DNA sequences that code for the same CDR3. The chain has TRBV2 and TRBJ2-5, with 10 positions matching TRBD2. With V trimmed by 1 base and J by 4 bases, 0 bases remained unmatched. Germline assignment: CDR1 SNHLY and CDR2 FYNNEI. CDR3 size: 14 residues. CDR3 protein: CASSEGLAGETQYF. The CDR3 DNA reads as TGTGCCAGCAGTGAAGGACTAGCGGGAGAGACCCAGTACTTC.

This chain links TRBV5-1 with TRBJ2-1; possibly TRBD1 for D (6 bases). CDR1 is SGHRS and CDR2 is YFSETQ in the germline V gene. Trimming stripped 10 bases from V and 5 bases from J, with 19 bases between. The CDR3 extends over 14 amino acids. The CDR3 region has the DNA TGCGCCGGATCACAGGGTTTCGAGAACAATGAGCAGTTCTTC. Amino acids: CAGSQGFENNEQFF. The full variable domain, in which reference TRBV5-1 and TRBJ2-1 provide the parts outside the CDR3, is KAGVTQTPRYLIKTRGQQVTLSCSPISGHRSVSWYQQTPGQGLQFLFEYFSETQRNKGNFPGRFSGRQFSNSRSEMNVSTLELGDSALYLCAGSQGFENNEQFFGPGTRLTVL.

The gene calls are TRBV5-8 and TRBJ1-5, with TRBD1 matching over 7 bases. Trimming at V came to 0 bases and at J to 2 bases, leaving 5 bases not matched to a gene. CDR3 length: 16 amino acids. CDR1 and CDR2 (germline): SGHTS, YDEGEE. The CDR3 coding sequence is TGTGCCAGCAGCTTGGGGATAGGGACAGGCAATCAGCCCCAGCATTTT. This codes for CASSLGIGTGNQPQHF.

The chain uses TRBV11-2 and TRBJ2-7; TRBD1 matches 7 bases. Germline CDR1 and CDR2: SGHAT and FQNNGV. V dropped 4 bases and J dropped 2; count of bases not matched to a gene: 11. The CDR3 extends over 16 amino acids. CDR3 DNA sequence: TGTGCCAGCAGCTCTATAGGGACCCAGGGGGCCTACGAGCAGTACTTC. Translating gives CASSSIGTQGAYEQYF.

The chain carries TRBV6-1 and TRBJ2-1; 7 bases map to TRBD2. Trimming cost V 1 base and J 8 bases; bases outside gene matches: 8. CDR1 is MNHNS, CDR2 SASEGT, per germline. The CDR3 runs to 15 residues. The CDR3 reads CASSEGREINDEQFF. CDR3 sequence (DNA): TGTGCCAGCAGTGAAGGGCGGGAGATTAACGATGAGCAGTTCTTC.

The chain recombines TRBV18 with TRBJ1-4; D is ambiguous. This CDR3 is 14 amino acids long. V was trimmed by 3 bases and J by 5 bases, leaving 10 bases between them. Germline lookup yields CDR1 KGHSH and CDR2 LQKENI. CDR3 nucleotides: TGTGCCAGCTCACCGCGGGTTACCAATGAAAAACTGTTTTTT. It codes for CASSPRVTNEKLFF.

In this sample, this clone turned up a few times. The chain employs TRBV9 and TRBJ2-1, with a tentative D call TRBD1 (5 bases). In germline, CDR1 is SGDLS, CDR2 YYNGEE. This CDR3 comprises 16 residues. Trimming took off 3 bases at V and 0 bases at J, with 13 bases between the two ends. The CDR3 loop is CASSGGAPPSYNEQFF. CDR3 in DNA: TGTGCCAGCAGCGGTGGGGCGCCCCCCTCCTACAATGAGCAGTTCTTC.

The CDR3 sequence: CASSPPLRDEQYF. CDR3 bases: TGTGCCAGCAGCCCTCCCTTGCGGGACGAGCAGTACTTC. The genes are TRBV5-4 and TRBJ2-7; D perhaps matches TRBD2 (5 bases). The V end was cut by 4 bases, the J end by 5 bases, with 13 bases between. This CDR3 contains 13 residues. CDR1 and CDR2 from the germline V gene are SGHNT and YYREEE (reference sequence).

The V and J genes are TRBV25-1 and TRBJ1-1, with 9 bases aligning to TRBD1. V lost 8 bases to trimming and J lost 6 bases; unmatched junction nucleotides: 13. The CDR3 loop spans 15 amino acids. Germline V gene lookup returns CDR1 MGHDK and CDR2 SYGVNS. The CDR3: CASGPMGQGMPEAFF. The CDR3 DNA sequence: TGTGCCAGCGGGCCTATGGGACAGGGAATGCCTGAAGCTTTCTTT.

CDR3 amino acids: CASSLVPTSGREGVRQFF. The CDR3 nucleotides are TGTGCCAGCAGCTTAGTCCCGACTAGCGGGAGGGAAGGAGTGCGGCAGTTCTTC. This chain connects TRBV7-9 to TRBJ2-1; 14 bases are shared with TRBD2. Germline V lookup: CDR1 SEHNR, CDR2 FQNEAQ (reference sequence). The CDR3 has 18 residues. With 1 base clipped from V and 12 bases from J, the junction kept 14 bases outside the gene matches. Full variable domain (remainder filled in from reference TRBV7-9 and TRBJ2-1): DTGVSQNPRHKITKRGQNVTFRCDPISEHNRLYWYRQTLGQGPEFLTYFQNEAQLEKSRLLSDRFSAERPKGSFSTLEIQRTEQGDSAMYLCASSLVPTSGREGVRQFFGPGTRLTVL.

CDR3 loop: CASSLAFGSSGNTIYF. DNA of the CDR3: TGTGCCAGCAGCTTAGCGTTCGGGTCCTCTGGAAACACCATATATTTT. V gene TRBV7-9 combines with J gene TRBJ1-3; no clear D gene. Trimming removed 0 bases at V and 0 bases at J, with 9 bases between. CDR1 is SEHNR, CDR2 FQNEAQ, per germline (reference sequence). The CDR3 contains 16 residues.